Below are 27 T cell receptor beta chains sequenced from a single sample in a study of neurological immune-mediated disorders. MiXCR, run by TCRdb on the 5' RACE reads, gives a single entry per CDR3 protein. This sample has 100,000 to 150,000 distinct CDR3 sequences, with roughly 3.2% found just once. Sequenced: PBMCs. These receptors were collected from a woman aged 25-40 years with multiple sclerosis.

This clonotype was recorded a few times. This chain uses TRBV18 with TRBJ1-2, with TRBD1 matching over 7 bases. The CDR3 contains 14 residues. The germline V gene encodes CDR1 KGHSH and CDR2 LQKENI. Unmatched junction bases numbered 6, after V lost 6 bases and J lost 2 bases. The CDR3 spells CASSDVQGNYGYTF. The CDR3 region has the DNA TGTGCCAGCTCGGACGTACAGGGGAACTATGGCTACACCTTC.

This clonotype showed up many times. The chain combines TRBV5-6 with TRBJ2-3; TRBD1 matches at 8 bases. The CDR3 spans 17 residues. V lost 4 bases, J lost 5 bases, and 15 bases stayed unmatched. Per germline, CDR1 SGHDT and CDR2 YYEEEE. In DNA form, the CDR3 reads TGTGCCAGCAGCCCCACCCTAGGACGACAGGGGAAAGATACGCAGTATTTT. Translating it yields CASSPTLGRQGKDTQYF.

Only a few counts were recorded for this clonotype. A much larger clone is a single base away; this may be a read error. The V call is TRBV5-1, the J call TRBJ1-2; no reliable D call. In germline, CDR1 is SGHRS, CDR2 YFSETQ. The V gene lost 4 bases and the J gene lost 6 bases, with 13 bases spanning the gap. The CDR3 has 13 residues. The DNA for the CDR3 is TGCGCCAGCAGCGGATGGAAAGGGAATGGCTACACCTTC. As protein: CASSGWKGNGYTF.

This clonotype came up many times. The V call is TRBV9, the J call TRBJ1-5, with D possibly being TRBD1 (6 bases). CDR3 length: 14 residues. The ends were cut back, 3 bases at V and 7 bases at J, with 14 bases in the middle. The germline V gene encodes CDR1 SGDLS and CDR2 YYNGEE. The CDR3 bases are TGTGCCAGCAGCGATGAACAGGGAGGACAGCCCCAGCATTTT. It yields the protein CASSDEQGGQPQHF.

This clonotype was seen repeatedly, ten times or more. The gene calls are TRBV9 and TRBJ2-7; no clear D. The CDR3 runs to 13 residues. Germline V gives CDR1 SGDLS, CDR2 YYNGEE. V was cut by 3 bases and J by 4 bases, with 11 bases left in between. CDR3 bases: TGTGCCAGCAGCGCCCGGCCCCAATACGAGCAGTACTTC. This codes for CASSARPQYEQYF.

This clonotype came up many times. This chain connects TRBV15 to TRBJ2-1; 7 bases align to TRBD1. From germline, CDR1 is LNHNV and CDR2 YYDKDF (reference sequence). This CDR3 region has 15 residues. V shed 0 bases, J shed 7 bases, and the junction held 6 bases outside the gene matches. The CDR3 DNA is TGTGCCACCAGCAGAGACTCCGGGACAGCTAATGAGCAGTTCTTC. This encodes CATSRDSGTANEQFF.

This clonotype was counted ten times or more. The chain joins TRBV19 to TRBJ1-2; D call uncertain. The V and J ends lost 4 bases and 5 bases respectively, with 5 bases between them. Looked up from germline, CDR1 is LNHDA and CDR2 is SQIVND (reference sequence). The CDR3 is 11 amino acids. Here the CDR3 reads CASSTHYGYTF. CDR3 sequence (DNA): TGTGCCAGTAGTACCCATTATGGCTACACCTTC.

At least ten counts were recorded for this clonotype. The chain recombines TRBV7-9 with TRBJ2-4; the D call may be TRBD1 or TRBD2 (6 bases each). The CDR3 spans 17 residues. The V gene's germline CDR1 is SEHNR and CDR2 FQNEAQ (reference sequence). V was shortened by 5 bases and J by 0 bases, with 17 bases between the two germline ends. The DNA for the CDR3 is TGTGCCAGCAGCGGAGGGGGGCAGTTTCTAGCCAAAAACATTCAGTACTTC. This gives the protein CASSGGGQFLAKNIQYF.

There are many counts of this clonotype. The V call is TRBV5-6, the J call TRBJ2-3; 8 nucleotides match TRBD1. Germline lookup yields CDR1 SGHDT and CDR2 YYEEEE. CDR3 length equals 15 residues. With 3 bases clipped from V and 1 base from J, the junction kept 4 bases outside the gene matches. As DNA, the CDR3 is TGTGCCAGCAGCTGGGCGACAGGGGGCACAGATACGCAGTATTTT. Amino acids: CASSWATGGTDTQYF.

There are many counts of this clonotype. The chain couples TRBV19 to TRBJ2-1; 14 nucleotides match TRBD2. Germline V gene sequence: CDR1 LNHDA, CDR2 SQIVND (reference sequence). V dropped 5 bases and J dropped 6; count of bases not matched to a gene: 6. The CDR3 is 16 residues long. CDR3 amino acids: CASSSRLAGGGNEQFF. The CDR3 DNA reads as TGTGCCAGTAGTTCACGACTAGCGGGAGGGGGCAATGAGCAGTTCTTC.

Note on this clonotype: A read error may explain this, as a much larger clone is one base away. V and J are TRBV6-4 and TRBJ1-1, with D unresolved. From germline, CDR1 is MRHNA and CDR2 SNTAGT. The CDR3 has 13 residues. The DNA of the CDR3 is TGTGTCAGCAGTCCGGAAATAAACACTGAAGCTTTCTTT. Translating gives CVSSPEINTEAFF.

The table lists this clonotype with many counts. J is TRBJ2-1 and V is TRBV11-2; 16 bases map to TRBD2. Germline V lookup: CDR1 SGHAT, CDR2 FQNNGV. V trimming: 5 bases; J trimming: 13 bases; junction bases outside the gene matches: 8. This CDR3 region has 15 residues. The CDR3 here is CASSEEGLAGGDQFF. The DNA for the CDR3 is TGTGCCAGCAGCGAAGAGGGACTAGCGGGAGGGGACCAGTTCTTC.

This clonotype was counted at least ten times. The chain is built from TRBV18 and TRBJ2-7; TRBD2 is a possible D gene (6 bases). Germline values: CDR1 KGHSH, CDR2 LQKENI. The CDR3 sequence is 13 residues long. Trimming shortened V by 2 bases and J by 5 bases, and 10 bases separated the two germline ends. The DNA of the CDR3 is TGTGCCAGCTCACCAAGGGGCGGGGACGAGCAGTACTTC. Protein: CASSPRGGDEQYF.

This clonotype occurred a few times. This may stem from a read error, because a much larger clone lies one nucleotide away. The rearrangement joins TRBV3-1 to TRBJ2-7; 7 nucleotides agree with TRBD1. The CDR3 loop spans 13 amino acids. The J segment lost 2 bases and the V segment lost 7 bases, leaving 5 bases of the junction unmatched. The germline V gene encodes CDR1 LGHDT and CDR2 YNNKEL (reference sequence). CDR3 coding DNA: TGTGCCAGCAACCGACAGGGTACCTACGAGCAGTACTTC. Translating gives CASNRQGTYEQYF.

This clonotype came up a few times. This chain joins TRBV4-3 and TRBJ1-2; tentative D call: TRBD1 (6 bases). Germline V gene data show CDR1 as LGHNA and CDR2 as YSLEER. With 0 bases removed from V and 2 bases from J, the gap between germline ends came to 13 bases. This CDR3 region has 16 residues. The CDR3 DNA is TGCGCCAGCAGCCAAGATGGGGGACAAATAAACTATGGCTACACCTTC. Translation: CASSQDGGQINYGYTF.

In this sample, this clonotype turned up many times. The V and J genes are TRBV4-3 and TRBJ2-2; D gene ambiguous. V dropped 1 base and J dropped 0 bases, with 6 bases sitting between them. CDR1 is LGHNA and CDR2 is YSLEER in the germline V gene. The CDR3 is made up of 15 amino acids. The DNA for the CDR3 is TGCGCCAGCAGCCAAGGGCTTGCGAACACCGGGGAGCTGTTTTTT. It specifies CASSQGLANTGELFF.

This clonotype was observed at least ten times. The chain recombines TRBV20-1 with TRBJ2-7; 8 positions match TRBD2. Germline V gives CDR1 DFQATT, CDR2 SNEGSKA (reference sequence). The CDR3 totals 14 residues. Trimming took 3 bases from V and 2 from J; bases not matched to a gene: 6. The CDR3 here is CSASTRGGTYEQYF. CDR3 nucleotides: TGCAGTGCTAGTACACGCGGGGGGACCTACGAGCAGTACTTC.

The table lists this clonotype with many counts. This chain uses TRBV20-1 with TRBJ1-3; unclear D gene. This CDR3 comprises 13 residues. Germline V gives CDR1 DFQATT, CDR2 SNEGSKA (reference sequence). V was shortened by 1 base and J by 4 bases, with 8 bases between the two germline ends. The CDR3 reads CSARVDSGNTIYF. CDR3 sequence (DNA): TGCAGTGCTAGAGTAGACTCCGGAAACACCATATATTTT.

This clonotype was picked up many times. CDR3 DNA: TGTGCCAGCAGCTTAGGCCCCCCGGTCCGGGGGAACTATGGCTACACCTTC. This gives the protein CASSLGPPVRGNYGYTF. The rearrangement joins TRBV7-9 to TRBJ1-2, with D possibly being TRBD1 (5 bases). V lost 1 base and J 2 bases, leaving 17 bases between the germline ends. CDR1 and CDR2 (germline): SEHNR, FQNEAQ (reference sequence). The CDR3 has 17 amino acids. Filled out from reference TRBV7-9 and TRBJ1-2, the complete variable domain reads DTGVSQNPRHKITKRGQNVTFRCDPISEHNRLYWYRQTLGQGPEFLTYFQNEAQLEKSRLLSDRFSAERPKGSFSTLEIQRTEQGDSAMYLCASSLGPPVRGNYGYTFGSGTRLTVV.

This clonotype was recorded at least ten times. This sequence joins TRBV5-6 and TRBJ2-3; a weak D match, TRBD2 (6 bases). The CDR3 length is 15 residues. The V end lost 0 bases, the J end lost 0 bases, and 8 bases lay between the germline ends. CDR1 is SGHDT and CDR2 is YYEEEE in the germline V gene. The CDR3 DNA is TGTGCCAGCAGCTTGGGGCGGGGAAGCACAGATACGCAGTATTTT. Translated: CASSLGRGSTDTQYF.

This clonotype was recorded many times. The CDR3 DNA reads as TGTGCCAGCAGTTTAAGAGCGGGGGAGCAGTTCTTC. Protein sequence: CASSLRAGEQFF. The chain employs TRBV27 and TRBJ2-1; TRBD2 matches at 7 bases. Germline trimming cut 2 bases from V and 10 bases from J; bases unmatched to any gene: 2. Germline values: CDR1 MNHEY, CDR2 SMNVEV (reference sequence). There are 12 residues in the CDR3.

This clonotype came up many times. The genes are TRBV20-1 and TRBJ1-5, with a weak D call TRBD1 (5 bases). The germline CDR1 and CDR2 sequences are DFQATT and SNEGSKA (reference sequence). The CDR3 totals 14 residues. The V gene lost 0 bases and the J gene lost 7 bases, with 13 bases spanning the gap. CDR3 in DNA: TGCAGTGCTAGAGATGGGACCTACGGGCAGCCCCAGCATTTT. This gives the protein CSARDGTYGQPQHF.

This clonotype has at least ten counts. The genes are TRBV5-1 and TRBJ2-5; D tentatively reads TRBD1 or TRBD2 (5 bases each). Germline CDR1 reads SGHRS; CDR2 reads YFSETQ. V was trimmed by 4 bases and J by 2 bases, leaving 9 bases between them. This CDR3 contains 13 residues. The CDR3 coding sequence is TGCGCCAGCAGCCGGGACCTTCAAGAGACCCAGTACTTC. It encodes CASSRDLQETQYF.

This clonotype was counted ten times or more. The J gene is TRBJ2-1, the V gene TRBV6-6; no clear D. The CDR3 runs to 12 residues. Germline lookup yields CDR1 MNHNY and CDR2 SVGAGI (reference sequence). V was trimmed by 5 bases and J by 7 bases, leaving 9 bases between them. DNA for the CDR3: TGTGCCAGCAGTCCCGTCTCTAATGAGCAGTTCTTC. Protein: CASSPVSNEQFF.

This clonotype was found many times. The rearrangement uses TRBV7-9 and TRBJ2-1; the match to TRBD2 covers 11 bases. V lost 2 bases to trimming and J lost 4 bases; unmatched junction nucleotides: 10. The CDR3 contains 18 residues. Germline V gives CDR1 SEHNR, CDR2 FQNEAQ (reference sequence). CDR3: CASSLTSASGGLYNEQFF. The CDR3 nucleotides are TGTGCCAGCAGCTTAACGTCGGCTAGCGGGGGGCTTTACAATGAGCAGTTCTTC.

This clonotype has a count of ten or more. The J gene is TRBJ1-3, the V gene TRBV3-1; 7 bases agree with TRBD1. After removal of 3 bases from V and 1 base from J, the junction contained 0 bases not matched to a gene. This CDR3 has 14 residues. The V gene's germline CDR1 is LGHDT and CDR2 YNNKEL (reference sequence). CDR3 sequence: CASSHRGSGNTIYF. CDR3 in DNA: TGTGCCAGCAGCCACAGGGGGTCTGGAAACACCATATATTTT.

This clonotype was detected ten times or more. V and J are TRBV9 and TRBJ2-1, with D perhaps TRBD2 (5 bases). CDR3 length: 12 residues. V was pared by 4 bases and J by 7 bases, with 9 bases between. Germline V gene sequence: CDR1 SGDLS, CDR2 YYNGEE. The CDR3 region is CASSQLGNEQFF. In DNA, the CDR3 is TGTGCCAGCAGCCAACTAGGGAATGAGCAGTTCTTC.